This T cell receptor beta chain was sequenced in a study of shared clonotypes between healthy human individuals. The CDR3 spans 14 residues. The V gene lost 3 bases and the J gene lost 5 bases, with 11 bases spanning the gap. Germline V gives CDR1 KGHSH, CDR2 LQKENI. Sequencing was performed with immunoSEQ multiplex PCR; in TCRdb, only in-frame clones are kept and a portion is missing. The repertoire holds around 2.1 million clones, 85% to 95% seen once, with more than 1.5% in the top ten. Concerning this clone itself: Antigen: not known.

Study-wide points: Represented genetic and exposure-history diversity was restricted by having few donors. In contrast to clonotypes shared by all four donors, non-shared clonotypes had lower generation probabilities.

Terminally differentiated effector memory CD45RA+ cells were left out of the naive CD8 fraction, which was CD45RO-negative and positively selected for CCR7. The sample taken for sequencing was naive CD8+ T cells from PBMCs. The receptor was derived from a man between 18 and 29 years old in good health. Some clones in this sample may be carry-over from other donors' samples. The rearrangement uses TRBV18 and TRBJ2-4; D might be TRBD1 or TRBD2, each matching 5 bases. DNA of the CDR3: TGTGCCAGCTCACCGATCAGGGACCAAAACATTCAGTACTTC. It codes for CASSPIRDQNIQYF.